These T cell receptor beta chains were read from a single sample in a study of T cells in Graves' hyperthyroidism and ophthalmopathy. TCRdb reprocessed the multiplex PCR reads via MiXCR and lists one record per CDR3 protein. The profile covers 300,000 to 350,000 distinct CDR3 sequences, with about 15% appearing a single time and approximately 35% taken by the ten largest. The sample was blood. The receptors shown here come from a young man with Graves' hyperthyroidism. Each CDR3 is given with its conserved first and last residue. The D gene is left open where the match is weak. Size values are once, few and many counts, or a class for expanded clones, and some rows have none.

clone_size	d_call	v_call	j_call	cdr3_aa	cdr3_nt
many	NA	TRBV12-3/TRBV12-4	TRBJ2-1	CASSPPGLRYNEQFF	TGTGCCAGCAGCCCTCCCGGGTTACGCTACAATGAGCAGTTCTTC
many	NA	TRBV20-1	TRBJ2-2	CSARVPNTGELFF	TGCAGTGCTAGAGTCCCAAACACCGGGGAGCTGTTTTTT
NA	NA	TRBV14	TRBJ2-1	CASSPNQPEKQFF	TGTGCCAGCAGCCCGAATCAACCGGAGAAGCAGTTCTTC
few	NA	TRBV18	TRBJ2-1	CASSPPRTVDNEQFF	TGTGCCAGCTCACCACCTAGGACGGTTGACAATGAGCAGTTCTTC
few	NA	TRBV7-9	TRBJ1-6	CASSLNRNSPLHF	TGTGCCAGCAGCCTCAACAGGAATTCACCCCTCCACTTT
many	NA	TRBV27	TRBJ1-4	CASSSWAGATNEKLFF	TGTGCCAGCAGTTCCTGGGCAGGTGCAACTAATGAAAAACTGTTTTTT
NA	NA	TRBV19	TRBJ2-1	CATGPAVNNEQFF	TGTGCCACTGGACCAGCGGTTAACAATGAGCAGTTCTTC
many	TRBD2	TRBV28	TRBJ2-1	CASHAGGGEQFF	TGTGCCAGCCACGCGGGGGGCGGGGAGCAGTTCTTC
NA	TRBD2	TRBV24-1	TRBJ2-1	CATSDYGGGGLAGVKQFF	TGTGCCACCAGTGATTACGGGGGGGGGGGACTAGCGGGAGTGAAGCAGTTCTTC
many	NA	TRBV3-1	TRBJ2-5	CASRYLAMEETQYF	TGTGCCAGCAGATACCTAGCGATGGAAGAGACCCAGTACTTC
many	TRBD2	TRBV7-6	TRBJ2-3	CASSRPNAGGRSDTQYF	TGTGCCAGCAGCCGTCCTAATGCGGGAGGGAGGTCAGATACGCAGTATTTT
many	TRBD2	TRBV10-3	TRBJ2-1	CAISAPSGSPLYNEQFF	TGTGCCATCAGTGCCCCCAGCGGGAGCCCCCTTTACAATGAGCAGTTCTTC
many	NA	TRBV11-2	TRBJ1-5	CASSLTDNQPQHF	TGTGCCAGCAGCCTAACGGATAATCAGCCCCAGCATTTT
many	NA	TRBV7-8	TRBJ2-3	CASSSSTDTQYF	TGTGCCAGCAGTTCTTCCACAGATACGCAGTATTTT
NA	NA	TRBV20-1	TRBJ1-3	CSARDPSRGSGNTIYF	TGCAGTGCTAGAGATCCGTCACGGGGATCTGGAAACACCATATATTTT
many	NA	TRBV6-1	TRBJ2-3	CASSRLGGRITDTQYF	TGTGCCAGCAGTCGACTAGGCGGAAGGATCACAGATACGCAGTATTTT
NA	NA	TRBV5-1	TRBJ2-5	CASSFGALGQETQYF	TGCGCCAGCAGCTTCGGAGCCCTGGGGCAAGAGACCCAGTACTTC
many	TRBD2	TRBV28	TRBJ2-1	CASSFGTSPWTLVVSYNEQFF	TGTGCCAGCAGTTTCGGGACTAGCCCTTGGACCCTAGTAGTATCCTACAATGAGCAGTTCTTC
many	TRBD2	TRBV12-3/TRBV12-4	TRBJ2-3	CASSLLAVTDTQYF	TGTGCCAGCAGTTTACTAGCGGTCACAGATACGCAGTATTTT
NA	NA	TRBV19	TRBJ2-5	CASAASETQYF	TGTGCCAGTGCGGCTTCAGAGACCCAGTACTTC
many	TRBD1	TRBV20-1	TRBJ2-7	CSAEGDRDGEQYF	TGCAGTGCCGAGGGGGACAGGGATGGCGAGCAGTACTTC
few	TRBD2	TRBV7-9	TRBJ2-7	CASSLTSGRHEQYF	TGTGCCAGCAGCTTAACGAGCGGGAGGCACGAGCAGTACTTC
many	TRBD1	TRBV11-2	TRBJ2-1	CASTRDRGNEQFF	TGTGCCAGCACCAGGGACAGGGGCAATGAGCAGTTCTTC
NA	TRBD2	TRBV27	TRBJ2-7	CASRSGLAGGEQYF	TGTGCCAGCAGGTCGGGACTAGCGGGAGGCGAGCAGTACTTC
NA	NA	TRBV6-1	TRBJ2-2	CASSVVRTGELFF	TGTGCCAGCAGTGTTGTCCGAACCGGGGAGCTGTTTTTT
many	NA	TRBV18	TRBJ1-1	CASSPPSRSFNTEAFF	TGTGCCAGCTCACCACCTAGCCGCAGTTTTAACACTGAAGCTTTCTTT
many	NA	TRBV20-1	TRBJ1-5	CSASPRASQPQHF	TGCAGTGCCAGCCCCCGGGCCAGTCAGCCCCAGCATTTT
many	NA	TRBV6-1	TRBJ1-5	CASKSRLENQPQHF	TGTGCCAGCAAGTCCAGGTTGGAAAATCAGCCCCAGCATTTT
few	TRBD2	TRBV11-1	TRBJ2-5	CASSTLAGREETQYF	TGTGCCAGCAGCACCTTAGCGGGAAGGGAAGAGACCCAGTACTTC
NA	NA	TRBV20-1	TRBJ1-2	CSARDIRGQSGYTF	TGCAGTGCTAGAGATATCAGGGGCCAAAGTGGCTACACCTTC
NA	NA	TRBV29-1	TRBJ2-1	CSVETQRPSSYNEQFF	TGCAGCGTTGAGACCCAGCGGCCGAGCTCCTACAATGAGCAGTTCTTC
NA	NA	TRBV9	TRBJ2-7	CASSAADGPGYEQYF	TGTGCCAGCAGCGCCGCGGATGGACCTGGGTACGAGCAGTACTTC
few	NA	TRBV18	TRBJ1-5	CASSPFHRAGNQPQHF	TGTGCCAGCTCACCATTCCACAGGGCTGGCAATCAGCCCCAGCATTTT
many	TRBD2	TRBV18	TRBJ2-3	CATRGLAGENTQYF	TGTGCCACCAGAGGACTAGCGGGAGAAAATACGCAGTATTTT
few	TRBD1	TRBV30	TRBJ2-7	CAWSAGQGSDEQYF	TGTGCCTGGAGTGCTGGACAGGGGTCGGACGAGCAGTACTTC
few	TRBD2	TRBV7-3	TRBJ2-1	CASSLSGTSGVNEQFF	TGTGCCAGCAGCCTCTCCGGGACTAGCGGAGTCAATGAGCAGTTCTTC
many	NA	TRBV2	TRBJ2-3	CASSVRSTDTQYF	TGTGCCAGCAGTGTGAGGAGCACAGATACGCAGTATTTT
NA	TRBD2	TRBV7-9	TRBJ2-2	CASSSDPWLAGGKTGELFF	TGTGCCAGCAGCTCGGACCCCTGGCTAGCGGGAGGAAAGACCGGGGAGCTGTTTTTT
few	TRBD2	TRBV5-6	TRBJ2-1	CASSTGGQNEQFF	TGTGCCAGCAGCACGGGGGGGCAGAATGAGCAGTTCTTC
NA	NA	TRBV9	TRBJ2-3	CASSEDPLYTDTQYF	TGTGCCAGCAGCGAAGACCCCCTTTACACAGATACGCAGTATTTT
many	NA	TRBV2	TRBJ2-5	CASMGEFVQYF	TGTGCCAGCATGGGAGAATTTGTTCAGTACTTC
many	NA	TRBV5-4	TRBJ2-5	CATQVGLRGETQYF	TGTGCCACCCAAGTGGGCCTCCGGGGGGAGACCCAGTACTTC
NA	NA	TRBV11-2	TRBJ1-2	CASSHRWGTRGGYTF	TGTGCCAGCAGCCATAGGTGGGGGACCCGAGGGGGCTACACCTTC
few	TRBD2	TRBV18	TRBJ2-1	CASSPPAGGSGNEQFF	TGTGCCAGCTCACCACCAGCGGGAGGGAGTGGTAATGAGCAGTTCTTC
many	NA	TRBV12-5	TRBJ2-3	CASGAEGECTDTQYF	TGTGCTAGTGGAGCAGAGGGGGAGTGCACAGATACGCAGTATTTT
NA	NA	TRBV7-3	TRBJ2-1	CASSWAGDNEQFF	TGTGCCAGCAGCTGGGCAGGGGATAATGAGCAGTTCTTC